This T cell receptor (beta chain) emerged from a study of blood T cells in healthy people across ages. This clonotype was counted ten times or more. Using a J-beta primer mix together with a sample-barcoded 5' primer, a second PCR was run for roughly 6 to 12 cycles. Tagging of each cDNA molecule was performed by a template-switch adaptor with 12 random nucleotides. TCRdb re-derived calls from the 5' RACE reads in MiXCR, one entry per CDR3 protein. This table has 650,000 or so distinct CDR3 sequences, around 50% appearing once. From germline, CDR1 is SGHTA and CDR2 FQGNSA. The V and J ends lost 4 bases and 7 bases respectively, with 9 bases between them. This CDR3 has 12 amino acids.

The clonotype originates from an elderly woman in good health. V usage is TRBV7-2 and J usage is TRBJ2-3; D unclear. What was sequenced was blood. CDR3 loop: CASSSTAHTQYF. The DNA for the CDR3 is TGTGCCAGCAGCTCAACAGCACATACGCAGTATTTT.